The present TCR beta chain was sequenced within a study of blood T cells in healthy people across ages. Findings and limits, study-wide: More naive CD4+ cells and higher diversity were found in long-lived than in aged donors.

Extracted total RNA amounted to at least 5.5 micrograms for each sample. In the case of this clonotype: Its target is unknown.

A sample-barcoded 5' primer and a J-beta primer mix were used in a second PCR of roughly 6 to 11 cycles. Every sample gave at least 3 million paired-end reads containing CDR3. TCRdb called the 5' RACE reads again in MiXCR, with one record for every CDR3 protein. The sample includes hundreds of thousands of distinct CDR3 sequences, over 20% of them seen just once. The CDR3 totals 16 residues. Trimming stripped 3 bases from V and 2 bases from J, with 14 bases between. Germline CDR1 and CDR2: LNHDA and SQIVND (reference sequence). The source is an older man in good health. This chain joins TRBV19 and TRBJ2-1; D perhaps matches TRBD1 (6 bases). Sequenced material: blood. Here the CDR3 reads CASSMTGQRAYNEQFF. CDR3 in DNA: TGTGCCAGTAGTATGACGGGACAAAGAGCCTACAATGAGCAGTTCTTC.